Following are 12 T cell receptor beta chains from one sample sequenced in a study of control samples from healthy donors and cancer patients. Clones were sequenced by immunoSEQ multiplex PCR, and TCRdb holds only the in-frame ones, with some missing. The sample carries 100,000 to 150,000 clones, almost 95% recorded once. The sample taken for sequencing was PBMCs. Source of these receptors: an elderly man with head and neck cancer.

V and J are TRBV2 and TRBJ1-2; no clear D gene. Germline CDR1 SNHLY, CDR2 FYNNEI. The CDR3 spans 13 residues. V lost 4 bases to trimming and J lost 6 bases, with 12 bases between them. The CDR3 sequence: CASSVTQNNGYTF. In DNA form, the CDR3 reads TGTGCCAGCAGTGTTACACAGAACAATGGCTACACCTTC. Together with reference TRBV2 and TRBJ1-2, the CDR3 gives the full variable domain: EPEVTQTPSHQVTQMGQEVILRCVPISNHLYFYWYRQILGQKVEFLVSFYNNEISEKSEIFDDQFSVERPDGSNFTLKIRSTKLEDSAMYFCASSVTQNNGYTFGSGTRLTVV.

The V gene is TRBV27, the J gene TRBJ1-5; D gene unclear. Germline V CDR1 and CDR2: MNHEY, SMNVEV (reference sequence). The CDR3 covers 14 residues. Trimming pared 4 bases from V and 4 bases from J, leaving 11 bases between. Here the CDR3 DNA reads TGTGCCAGCAGTTATGGGAGCCCGAATCAGCCCCAGCATTTT. Its translation: CASSYGSPNQPQHF.

The chain couples TRBV5-4 to TRBJ2-2; a possible D gene is TRBD1 (6 bases). Trimming left V 2 bases short and J 1 base short, with 9 bases between. In germline, CDR1 is SGHNT, CDR2 YYREEE (reference sequence). The CDR3 runs to 15 residues. In DNA, the CDR3 is TGTGCCAGCAGCTTACAGGGTCTGAACACCGGGGAGCTGTTTTTT. Translating it yields CASSLQGLNTGELFF.

The rearrangement links TRBV7-2 to TRBJ2-5; no definite D call. Germline-derived CDR1 and CDR2 are SGHTA and FQGNSA. Trimming took 0 bases from V and 5 from J, leaving 4 bases between them. The length of the CDR3 is 12 residues. CDR3 DNA: TGTGCCAGCAGCTTAGCCCGGGAGACCCAGTACTTC. It is translated as CASSLARETQYF.

V usage is TRBV5-6 and J usage is TRBJ2-1, with 8 positions matching TRBD2. This CDR3 comprises 18 residues. CDR1 is SGHDT and CDR2 is YYEEEE in the germline V gene. After removal of 4 bases from V and 10 bases from J, the junction contained 22 bases not matched to a gene. The CDR3 loop reads CASSGTFPLAVGAGEQFF. DNA for the CDR3: TGTGCCAGCAGCGGGACTTTCCCACTAGCGGTGGGGGCAGGGGAGCAGTTCTTC.

This chain joins TRBV19 and TRBJ2-3, with D unresolved. Trimming removed 7 bases at V and 6 bases at J, with 11 bases between. The germline V gene has CDR1 LNHDA and CDR2 SQIVND (reference sequence). CDR3 length: 12 amino acids. The CDR3 bases are TGTGCCAGTAACTCGGCCGGGGATACGCAGTATTTT. It codes for CASNSAGDTQYF.

The rearrangement links TRBV27 to TRBJ1-2, with 9 nucleotides matching TRBD1. In germline, CDR1 is MNHEY, CDR2 SMNVEV (reference sequence). The CDR3 spans 13 residues. With 8 bases clipped from V and 5 bases from J, the junction kept 6 bases outside the gene matches. The CDR3 here is CASSRTGDYGYTF. The CDR3 region has the DNA TGTGCCAGCTCTCGGACAGGGGATTATGGCTACACCTTC.

This clone came up once. The chain uses TRBV5-1 and TRBJ1-1; no reliable D call. V was shortened by 1 base and J by 9 bases, with 13 bases between the two germline ends. Germline CDR1 and CDR2: SGHRS and YFSETQ. The CDR3 extends over 13 amino acids. The CDR3 DNA reads as TGCGCCAGCAGCTTGACTCCGCCAGAGCAAGCTTTCTTT. Its protein product is CASSLTPPEQAFF. Based on the CDR3 plus reference TRBV5-1 and TRBJ1-1, the full variable domain is KAGVTQTPRYLIKTRGQQVTLSCSPISGHRSVSWYQQTPGQGLQFLFEYFSETQRNKGNFPGRFSGRQFSNSRSEMNVSTLELGDSALYLCASSLTPPEQAFFGQGTRLTVV.

The gene calls are TRBV5-1 and TRBJ2-3; no clear D gene. CDR3 size: 14 residues. Germline CDR1 is SGHRS and CDR2 is YFSETQ. The V and J ends lost 0 bases and 2 bases respectively, with 7 bases between them. CDR3 coding DNA: TGCGCCAGCAGCTTGGAGCGAGTCACAGATACGCAGTATTTT. Translation gives CASSLERVTDTQYF. The full variable domain, its missing parts supplied by reference TRBV5-1 and TRBJ2-3, is KAGVTQTPRYLIKTRGQQVTLSCSPISGHRSVSWYQQTPGQGLQFLFEYFSETQRNKGNFPGRFSGRQFSNSRSEMNVSTLELGDSALYLCASSLERVTDTQYFGPGTRLTVL.

This clone has just one count. DNA of the CDR3: TGTGCCAGCAGCTCCATCCCACCAGAAACAGGGGGCAGGGGAGAGACCCAGTACTTC. Its protein product is CASSSIPPETGGRGETQYF. The chain couples TRBV7-9 to TRBJ2-5, with 9 bases fitting TRBD1. Germline V gene data show CDR1 as SEHNR and CDR2 as FQNEAQ (reference sequence). V shed 4 bases, J shed 4 bases, and the junction held 19 bases outside the gene matches. The CDR3 has 19 residues.

The chain combines TRBV2 with TRBJ2-1; 12 bases align to TRBD2. The germline gives CDR1 SNHLY, CDR2 FYNNEI. The ends lost 4 bases at V and 7 bases at J; junction bases unmatched: 2. There are 14 residues in the CDR3. In nucleotides, the CDR3 is TGTGCCAGCAGTGGACTAGCGGGGGCGAATGAGCAGTTCTTC. Encoded protein: CASSGLAGANEQFF.

This chain joins TRBV19 and TRBJ1-4; tentative D call: TRBD1 (5 bases). The CDR3 contains 15 residues. Germline V lookup: CDR1 LNHDA, CDR2 SQIVND (reference sequence). V shed 5 bases and J shed 9 bases, with 19 bases lying between them. CDR3 sequence reads: CASSATGTGRQKLFF. CDR3 DNA sequence: TGTGCCAGTAGTGCGACCGGGACCGGAAGACAAAAACTGTTTTTT.